The 25 T cell receptor beta chains below come from one sample, sequenced in a study of a mutant IDH1 vaccine in newly diagnosed glioma. Sequenced by immunoSEQ multiplex PCR; TCRdb stores in-frame clones only, minus some. The sample shows 77,000 or so clones, 75% to 90% of them seen only once. No antigens are known for them. Time point meaning: week 47, end of study. One vaccine dose held 300 ug of mutant IDH1 20-mer peptide and came with topical imiquimod. Sequenced material: PBMCs, taken from a glioma patient whose treatment included an IDH1 peptide vaccine. The receptors derive from a man aged 40-55 years with glioma.

The chain carries TRBV4-3 and TRBJ2-1, with 8 bases identical to TRBD1. Germline loops: CDR1 LGHNA, CDR2 YSLEER. The junction had 11 bases not matched to a gene; V was cut back by 6 bases and J by 7 bases. This CDR3 is built from 15 residues. CDR3 DNA: TGCGCCAGCAGTCGGGACAGGTCATCGTGGAATGAGCAGTTCTTC. Its translation is CASSRDRSSWNEQFF.

The chain combines TRBV5-1 with TRBJ2-1, with D uncertain. The CDR3 extends over 15 amino acids. V lost 4 bases to trimming and J lost 0 bases, with 11 bases between them. Germline V CDR1 and CDR2: SGHRS, YFSETQ. As DNA, the CDR3 is TGCGCCAGCAGCGAGGACGGCCACTCCTACAATGAGCAGTTCTTC. Translation gives CASSEDGHSYNEQFF.

V is TRBV7-9 and J is TRBJ1-6; D ambiguous. The V and J ends lost 5 bases and 4 bases respectively, with 9 bases between them. The CDR3 runs 14 residues. CDR1 and CDR2 (germline): SEHNR, FQNEAQ (reference sequence). CDR3 residues: CASSQTFYNSPLHF. DNA for the CDR3: TGTGCCAGCAGCCAGACCTTTTATAATTCACCCCTCCACTTT.

The chain couples TRBV10-3 to TRBJ2-4, with D perhaps TRBD2 (5 bases). This CDR3 comprises 16 residues. V lost 2 bases to trimming and J lost 0 bases, with 11 bases between them. The germline V gene has CDR1 ENHRY and CDR2 SYGVKD. CDR3 sequence: CAISEERILAKNIQYF. CDR3 nucleotides: TGTGCCATCAGTGAGGAGCGGATACTAGCCAAAAACATTCAGTACTTC.

This chain links TRBV7-9 with TRBJ2-7; no firm D call. The CDR3 is 14 amino acids. Between the trimmed V and J ends, which lost 3 bases and 2 bases, there was a span of 11 bases. Germline CDR1 reads SEHNR; CDR2 reads FQNEAQ (reference sequence). Written as DNA, the CDR3 is TGTGCCAGCAGCTTGATCGATGGGACCTACGAGCAGTACTTC. Its protein is CASSLIDGTYEQYF.

The V call is TRBV18, the J call TRBJ2-3, with a tentative D call TRBD1 (5 bases). Between the trimmed V and J ends, which lost 2 bases and 2 bases, there was a span of 11 bases. The germline gives CDR1 KGHSH, CDR2 LQKENI. The CDR3 has 15 residues. This chain's CDR3 is CASSPLDSTTDTQYF. DNA of the CDR3: TGTGCCAGCTCACCATTAGACAGCACCACAGATACGCAGTATTTT. The whole variable domain, remainder taken from reference TRBV18 and TRBJ2-3, is NAGVMQNPRHLVRRRGQEARLRCSPMKGHSHVYWYRQLPEEGLKFMVYLQKENIIDESGMPKERFSAEFPKEGPSILRIQQVVRGDSAAYFCASSPLDSTTDTQYFGPGTRLTVL.

The chain combines TRBV7-8 with TRBJ2-1; D is possibly TRBD2 (5 bases). CDR1 and CDR2 from the germline V gene are SGHVS and FQNEAQ. The germline V and J ends were trimmed by 3 bases and 10 bases, with 19 bases remaining between them. This CDR3 region has 15 residues. DNA for the CDR3: TGTGCCAGCAGCTTTTCCCGACTAATTGAAGGGGAGCAGTTCTTC. The encoded protein is CASSFSRLIEGEQFF.

This clone was counted only a few times. V usage is TRBV19 and J usage is TRBJ1-5; D might be TRBD1 (6 bases). The V and J ends lost 7 bases and 3 bases respectively, with 13 bases between them. The CDR3 runs to 14 residues. Germline CDR1 LNHDA, CDR2 SQIVND (reference sequence). The CDR3 bases are TGTGCCAGTACCTCTGACAGGCCCAATCAGCCCCAGCATTTT. This codes for CASTSDRPNQPQHF. Looking up the rest from reference TRBV19 and TRBJ1-5 gives the full variable domain: DGGITQSPKYLFRKEGQNVTLSCEQNLNHDAMYWYRQDPGQGLRLIYYSQIVNDFQKGDIAEGYSVSREKKESFPLTVTSAQKNPTAFYLCASTSDRPNQPQHFGDGTRLSIL.

V and J are TRBV6-8 and TRBJ2-4; D ambiguous. Germline CDR1 reads MNHGY; CDR2 reads SAAAGT. V lost 2 bases and J lost 0, with 8 bases in between. This CDR3 is built from 15 residues. The CDR3 is CASSYGPLAKNIQYF. CDR3 DNA sequence: TGTGCCAGCAGTTACGGGCCGCTAGCCAAAAACATTCAGTACTTC.

The chain has TRBV10-3 and TRBJ2-7; D possibly corresponds to TRBD2 (5 bases). This CDR3 spans 15 amino acids. Deletions cut 0 bases from V and 5 bases from J, with 14 bases between. From germline, CDR1 is ENHRY and CDR2 SYGVKD. The CDR3 DNA follows: TGTGCCATCAGTGAGTCGGTGGGAGCGGTCCACGAGCAGTACTTC. Amino acids: CAISESVGAVHEQYF.

This clone showed up many times. In nucleotides, the CDR3 is TGTGCCAGTAGTATATGGACATTTCCGAAAGTTAACAATGAGCAGTTCTTC. As protein: CASSIWTFPKVNNEQFF. The rearrangement links TRBV19 to TRBJ2-1; D is possibly TRBD1 (5 bases). The CDR3 has 17 amino acids. Germline CDR1 reads LNHDA; CDR2 reads SQIVND (reference sequence). The germline V and J ends were trimmed by 2 bases and 5 bases, with 19 bases remaining between them.

V gene TRBV15 combines with J gene TRBJ2-7; 13 bases are shared with TRBD2. Losses at the gene ends were 3 bases for V and 0 bases for J; bases not matched to a gene: 2. The CDR3 has 16 residues. The germline gives CDR1 LNHNV, CDR2 YYDKDF (reference sequence). CDR3 DNA sequence: TGTGCCACCAGCAGGGGGACTAGCGGGGTCTCCTACGAGCAGTACTTC. Translation gives CATSRGTSGVSYEQYF.

This clone was detected only a few times. The chain combines TRBV9 with TRBJ1-6; the D is unclear. The CDR3 is 14 residues long. The V and J ends lost 1 base and 8 bases respectively, with 10 bases between them. Germline CDR1 reads SGDLS; CDR2 reads YYNGEE. The CDR3 loop is CASSVSGRDSPLHF. CDR3 in DNA: TGTGCCAGCAGCGTATCTGGGCGAGATTCACCCCTCCACTTT. The whole variable domain, filled in from reference TRBV9 and TRBJ1-6, reads DSGVTQTPKHLITATGQRVTLRCSPRSGDLSVYWYQQSLDQGLQFLIQYYNGEERAKGNILERFSAQQFPDLHSELNLSSLELGDSALYFCASSVSGRDSPLHFGNGTRLTVT.

The V call is TRBV5-8, the J call TRBJ1-3, with D unresolved. CDR1 and CDR2 from the germline V gene are SGHTS and YDEGEE. The germline V and J ends were trimmed by 1 base and 2 bases, with 13 bases remaining between them. The CDR3 spans 16 residues. The CDR3 bases are TGTGCCAGCAGCTTGTGGCGGGTTGGAACTGGAAACACCATATATTTT. Translating gives CASSLWRVGTGNTIYF.

The chain has TRBV15 and TRBJ2-5; 8 positions agree with TRBD1. With 8 bases clipped from V and 2 bases from J, the junction kept 4 bases outside the gene matches. Germline V gene lookup returns CDR1 LNHNV and CDR2 YYDKDF (reference sequence). The CDR3 covers 13 residues. CDR3 nucleotide sequence: TGTGCCACCGGACAGGGCCCACAAGAGACCCAGTACTTC. It is translated as CATGQGPQETQYF.

The chain links TRBV11-2 to TRBJ1-5, with 7 bases lining up with TRBD1. Germline assignment: CDR1 SGHAT and CDR2 FQNNGV. The CDR3 is 14 amino acids. With V trimmed by 5 bases and J by 7 bases, 8 bases remained unmatched. CDR3 protein: CASSLRQGGQPQHF. The CDR3 DNA is TGTGCCAGCAGCCTCCGACAGGGTGGGCAGCCCCAGCATTTT.

The J gene is TRBJ1-6, the V gene TRBV5-5, with no clear D. Trimming stripped 1 base from V and 7 bases from J, with 6 bases between. From germline, CDR1 is SGHKS and CDR2 YYEKEE (reference sequence). The CDR3 is 13 amino acids. CDR3 sequence reads: CASSLNGNSPLHF. The CDR3 bases are TGTGCCAGCAGCTTGAATGGAAATTCACCCCTCCACTTT.

The J gene is TRBJ2-2, the V gene TRBV25-1; D is unclear. CDR3 length: 14 residues. Germline-derived CDR1 and CDR2 are MGHDK and SYGVNS. Between the trimmed V and J ends, which lost 1 base and 3 bases, there was a span of 6 bases. The CDR3 loop reads CASSEFRDTGELFF. The DNA for the CDR3 is TGTGCCAGCAGTGAATTTAGAGACACCGGGGAGCTGTTTTTT.

The chain couples TRBV4-3 to TRBJ2-2; D gene unclear. Trimming pared 0 bases from V and 8 bases from J, leaving 10 bases between. The CDR3 sequence is 14 residues long. Germline V gene sequence: CDR1 LGHNA, CDR2 YSLEER. The CDR3 nucleotides read TGCGCCAGCAGCCAAGATAGAGGATCGGGGGAGCTGTTTTTT. Its translation: CASSQDRGSGELFF.

The chain has TRBV10-2 and TRBJ1-1; possible D gene TRBD1, 5 bases. V was trimmed by 5 bases and J by 0 bases, leaving 10 bases between them. Per germline, CDR1 WSHSY and CDR2 SAAADI. This CDR3 comprises 14 residues. The CDR3, as DNA: TGCGCCAGCAGTTTGACAGACATGAACACTGAAGCTTTCTTT. Its translation is CASSLTDMNTEAFF.

The chain uses TRBV7-8 and TRBJ2-1; D not certain. Per the germline V gene, CDR1 is SGHVS and CDR2 is FQNEAQ. This CDR3 has 17 amino acids. Trimming shortened V by 5 bases and J by 2 bases, and 19 bases separated the two germline ends. The CDR3, as DNA: TGTGCCAGCAGCACCCCGGGCGGTCCCCTGGCCTACAATGAGCAGTTCTTC. It translates to CASSTPGGPLAYNEQFF. Variable domain in full (rest from reference TRBV7-8 and TRBJ2-1): GAGVSQSPRYKVAKRGQDVALRCDPISGHVSLFWYQQALGQGPEFLTYFQNEAQLDKSGLPSDRFFAERPEGSVSTLKIQRTQQEDSAVYLCASSTPGGPLAYNEQFFGPGTRLTVL.

This chain links TRBV11-2 with TRBJ1-2; D is possibly TRBD1 (5 bases). CDR1 and CDR2 (germline): SGHAT, FQNNGV. V lost 2 bases and J 2 bases, leaving 21 bases between the germline ends. The CDR3 totals 18 residues. The CDR3 loop reads CASSLQVGRDVANYGYTF. The CDR3 DNA reads as TGTGCCAGCAGCTTACAAGTTGGCAGGGACGTGGCGAACTATGGCTACACCTTC.

This clone was counted only a few times. The chain couples TRBV10-1 to TRBJ2-2; D is perhaps TRBD2 (5 bases). Per germline, CDR1 WNHNN and CDR2 SYGVQD (reference sequence). Deletions cut 0 bases from V and 7 bases from J, with 9 bases between. This CDR3 has 14 amino acids. The CDR3: CASSESRVSGELFF. Written as DNA, the CDR3 is TGCGCCAGCAGTGAGTCGAGGGTTAGCGGGGAGCTGTTTTTT.

This chain connects TRBV19 to TRBJ2-2, with TRBD1 identical over 7 bases. The CDR3 loop spans 15 amino acids. Germline CDR1 reads LNHDA; CDR2 reads SQIVND (reference sequence). V shed 3 bases, J shed 4 bases, and the junction held 5 bases outside the gene matches. CDR3 region: CASSIHRGGTGELFF. The CDR3 nucleotides read TGTGCCAGTAGTATTCACAGGGGTGGCACCGGGGAGCTGTTTTTT.

This sequence joins TRBV19 and TRBJ2-3, with 14 bases fitting TRBD2. The V and J ends lost 3 bases and 1 base, in that order; junction bases with no gene match: 9. The CDR3 runs to 19 residues. CDR1 LNHDA and CDR2 SQIVND come from the germline V gene (reference sequence). The CDR3, as DNA: TGTGCCAGTAGTATCCTGACTAGCGGGGGGGCCTCTGGCACAGATACGCAGTATTTT. Translated: CASSILTSGGASGTDTQYF.